This passage covers 15 T cell receptor beta chains from one sample sequenced in a study of T cells in Graves' hyperthyroidism and ophthalmopathy. From RNA transcripts, TCR beta CDR3 regions were amplified. Primed by the HTBI set, a first-round RT-PCR was run on the TCR CDR3. TCRdb passed the multiplex PCR reads through MiXCR, listing each CDR3 protein once. Of about 640,000 distinct CDR3 sequences in the sample, less than 25% were seen once. The specimen sequenced was blood. All receptors come from a man aged 25-45 years with Graves' ophthalmopathy.

Turning to this clonotype: Since a much larger clone is just one base distant, this may be a read error. The genes are TRBV29-1 and TRBJ1-1; unclear D gene. This CDR3 is 12 amino acids long. Between the trimmed V and J ends, which lost 5 bases and 4 bases, there was a span of 11 bases. The V gene's germline CDR1 is SQVTM and CDR2 ANQGSEA. This CDR3 is CSVLASLTEAFF. DNA of the CDR3: TGCAGCGTTCTCGCCAGCCTCACTGAAGCTTTCTTT.

In its sample, this clonotype was seen many times. This chain uses TRBV12-3 or TRBV12-4 with TRBJ2-1; 15 nucleotides match TRBD2. V trimming: 5 bases; J trimming: 0 bases; junction bases outside the gene matches: 5. The CDR3 is 18 residues long. The CDR3 DNA follows: TGTGCCAGCAGTGGGGGACTAGCGGGAGGTAGCTCCTACAATGAGCAGTTCTTC. Translation: CASSGGLAGGSSYNEQFF.

The J gene is TRBJ1-1, the V gene TRBV2; tentative D call: TRBD1 (6 bases). CDR3 length equals 13 residues. The ends were cut back, 5 bases at V and 10 bases at J, with 17 bases in the middle. Germline lookup yields CDR1 SNHLY and CDR2 FYNNEI. The CDR3, as DNA: TGTGCCAGCAGTCTACAGGGCCGGATAGTAGCTTTCTTT. Its translation is CASSLQGRIVAFF.

The chain carries TRBV7-9 and TRBJ2-5; 7 nucleotides agree with TRBD2. This CDR3 has 17 residues. V shed 5 bases and J 5 bases; nucleotides not matched to a gene: 17. The germline CDR1 and CDR2 sequences are SEHNR and FQNEAQ (reference sequence). The CDR3 nucleotides are TGTGCCAGCAGCCCGAAACGCGGTGGCGGGAGATGGGAGACCCAGTACTTC. It encodes CASSPKRGGGRWETQYF.

The chain couples TRBV29-1 to TRBJ1-1; tentative D call: TRBD1 (5 bases). There are 14 residues in the CDR3. Germline assignment: CDR1 SQVTM and CDR2 ANQGSEA. Deletions cut 4 bases from V and 1 base from J, with 13 bases between. The chain's CDR3 is CSVGNRIANTEAFF. In DNA, the CDR3 is TGCAGCGTTGGCAACAGGATCGCGAACACTGAAGCTTTCTTT. The complete variable domain, with remaining parts taken from reference TRBV29-1 and TRBJ1-1, reads SAVISQKPSRDICQRGTSLTIQCQVDSQVTMMFWYRQQPGQSLTLIATANQGSEATYESGFVIDKFPISRPNLTFSTLTVSNMSPEDSSIYLCSVGNRIANTEAFFGQGTRLTVV.

The chain uses TRBV5-4 and TRBJ2-7; 8 bases match TRBD1. CDR3 length: 15 amino acids. CDR1 is SGHNT and CDR2 is YYREEE in the germline V gene (reference sequence). The J segment lost 0 bases and the V segment lost 4 bases, leaving 6 bases of the junction unmatched. The CDR3 DNA reads TGTGCCAGCAGCCAAGGACAGGGAATCTCCTACGAGCAGTACTTC. Amino acids: CASSQGQGISYEQYF.

V gene TRBV29-1 combines with J gene TRBJ2-7, with TRBD2 matching 7 bases. J was trimmed by 2 bases and V by 5 bases; bases with no gene match: 9. Germline V lookup: CDR1 SQVTM, CDR2 ANQGSEA. The CDR3 is 14 amino acids. The DNA of the CDR3 is TGCAGCGTTTTCGGCGGGAGTAGAACCTACGAGCAGTACTTC. It codes for CSVFGGSRTYEQYF.

This clonotype turned up a few times. A much larger clone sits a single nucleotide away, making a read error possible. The chain carries TRBV7-6 and TRBJ2-1; 11 bases are a match to TRBD2. The CDR3 loop spans 15 amino acids. V shed 4 bases and J 3 bases; nucleotides not matched to a gene: 2. The V gene's germline CDR1 is SGHVS and CDR2 FNYEAQ. For the CDR3, the DNA is TGTGCCAGCAGCTCCACTAGCGGGGGCTACAATGAGCAGTTCTTC. This gives the protein CASSSTSGGYNEQFF.

This clonotype was observed a single time. The chain couples TRBV6-2 or TRBV6-3 to TRBJ2-3, with D uncertain. Germline values: CDR1 MNHEY, CDR2 SVGEGT. This CDR3 has 13 residues. Trimming removed 5 bases from V and 2 bases from J, with 8 bases in between. CDR3 bases: TGTGCCAGCAGTCCACAGATCACAGATACGCAGTATTTT. It encodes CASSPQITDTQYF.

This clonotype was seen many times. The CDR3 DNA reads TGTGCCAGCAGTCCAGACAGGGCAGCTTTCTTT. It encodes CASSPDRAAFF. This chain joins TRBV7-2 and TRBJ1-1, with 7 bases that match TRBD1. This CDR3 is 11 amino acids long. The germline gives CDR1 SGHTA, CDR2 FQGNSA. V gave up 6 bases and J gave up 10 bases; unmatched junction bases: 5.

Many counts were recorded for this clonotype. The chain couples TRBV2 to TRBJ2-5; 13 bases fit TRBD2. CDR1 SNHLY and CDR2 FYNNEI come from the germline V gene. Trimming took 7 bases from V and 3 from J; bases not matched to a gene: 8. This CDR3 has 16 amino acids. CDR3 bases: TGTGCCAGCAAAACTGGACTAGCGGGAGCGAAAGAGACCCAGTACTTC. Its translation is CASKTGLAGAKETQYF.

The rearrangement uses TRBV28 and TRBJ1-1, with a tentative D call TRBD1 (6 bases). V shed 3 bases and J shed 4 bases, with 12 bases lying between them. The CDR3 has 14 amino acids. Germline V CDR1 and CDR2: MDHEN, SYDVKM. The CDR3, as DNA: TGTGCCAGCAGTTTGCCGGGGGCGCCCACTGAAGCTTTCTTT. Translation gives CASSLPGAPTEAFF.

The chain recombines TRBV9 with TRBJ1-5; weak D call: TRBD1 (6 bases). The length of the CDR3 is 15 residues. Germline CDR1 reads SGDLS; CDR2 reads YYNGEE. Trimming pared 4 bases from V and 0 bases from J, leaving 11 bases between. CDR3 protein: CASSLTGSSNQPQHF. In DNA, the CDR3 is TGTGCCAGCAGCCTGACAGGTTCTAGCAATCAGCCCCAGCATTTT.

The sample holds a few counts of this clonotype. The chain is built from TRBV7-2 and TRBJ1-6; D gene uncertain. Germline assignment: CDR1 SGHTA and CDR2 FQGNSA. Trimming removed 4 bases from V and 13 bases from J, with 17 bases in between. The CDR3 loop spans 14 amino acids. The DNA for the CDR3 is TGTGCCAGCAGCTACCGGGCCCATCTCACTCCCCTCCACTTT. It codes for CASSYRAHLTPLHF.

This clonotype was seen a few times. The chain recombines TRBV4-1 with TRBJ2-1; D possibly corresponds to TRBD1 (5 bases). V dropped 1 base and J dropped 5 bases, with 12 bases sitting between them. This CDR3 is built from 15 residues. The germline V gene has CDR1 MGHRA and CDR2 YSYEKL. The DNA for the CDR3 is TGCGCCAGCAGCCAAGCACAGGTTAACGACAATGAGCAGTTCTTC. Translated, it gives CASSQAQVNDNEQFF.